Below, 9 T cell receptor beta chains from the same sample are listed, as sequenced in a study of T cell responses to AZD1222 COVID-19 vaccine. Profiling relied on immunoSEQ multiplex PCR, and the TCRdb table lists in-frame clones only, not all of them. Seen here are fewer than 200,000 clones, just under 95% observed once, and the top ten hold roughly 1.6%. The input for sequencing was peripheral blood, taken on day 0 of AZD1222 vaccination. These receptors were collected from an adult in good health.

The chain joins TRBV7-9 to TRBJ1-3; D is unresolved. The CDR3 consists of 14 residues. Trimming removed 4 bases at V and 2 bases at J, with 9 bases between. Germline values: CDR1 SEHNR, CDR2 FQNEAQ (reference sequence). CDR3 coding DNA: TGTGCCAGCAGCTCCCCCTCGGCTGGAAACACCATATATTTT. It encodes CASSSPSAGNTIYF.

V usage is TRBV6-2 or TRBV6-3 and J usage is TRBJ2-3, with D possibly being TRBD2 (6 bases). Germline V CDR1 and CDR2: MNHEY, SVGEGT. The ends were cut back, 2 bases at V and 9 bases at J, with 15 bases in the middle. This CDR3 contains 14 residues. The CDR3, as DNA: TGTGCCAGCAGTTACGCCCGGGGGATTTTGACGCAGTATTTT. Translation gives CASSYARGILTQYF.

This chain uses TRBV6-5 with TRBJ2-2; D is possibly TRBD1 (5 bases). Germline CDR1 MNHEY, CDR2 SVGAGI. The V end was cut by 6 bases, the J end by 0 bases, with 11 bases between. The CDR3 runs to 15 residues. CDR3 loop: CASSPNRPNTGELFF. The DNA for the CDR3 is TGTGCCAGCAGCCCGAACAGGCCGAACACCGGGGAGCTGTTTTTT.

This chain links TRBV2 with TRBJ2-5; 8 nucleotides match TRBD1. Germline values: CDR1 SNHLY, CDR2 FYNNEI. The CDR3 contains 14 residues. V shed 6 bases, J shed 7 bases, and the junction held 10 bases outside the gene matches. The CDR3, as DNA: TGTGCCAGCAGAGCTTATCCAGGGGGCGCGACCCAGTACTTC. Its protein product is CASRAYPGGATQYF.

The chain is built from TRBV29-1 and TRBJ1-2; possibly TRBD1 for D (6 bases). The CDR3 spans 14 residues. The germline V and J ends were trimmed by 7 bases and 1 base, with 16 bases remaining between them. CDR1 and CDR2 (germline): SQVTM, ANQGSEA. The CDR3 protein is CSALSRTVNYGYTF. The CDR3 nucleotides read TGCAGCGCCCTATCACGGACAGTTAACTATGGCTACACCTTC.

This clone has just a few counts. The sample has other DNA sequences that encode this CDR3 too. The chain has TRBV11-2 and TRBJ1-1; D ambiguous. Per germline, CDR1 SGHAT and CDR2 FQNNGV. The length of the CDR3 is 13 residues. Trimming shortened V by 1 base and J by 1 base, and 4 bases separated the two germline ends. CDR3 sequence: CASSLGRNTEAFF. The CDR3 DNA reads TGTGCCAGCAGCTTAGGGAGGAACACTGAAGCTTTCTTT.

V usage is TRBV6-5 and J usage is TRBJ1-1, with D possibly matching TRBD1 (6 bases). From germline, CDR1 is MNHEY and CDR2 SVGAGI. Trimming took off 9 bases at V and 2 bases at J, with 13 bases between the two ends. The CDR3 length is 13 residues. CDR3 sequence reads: CASIGQTNTEAFF. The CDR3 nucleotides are TGTGCCAGTATTGGACAGACCAACACTGAAGCTTTCTTT.

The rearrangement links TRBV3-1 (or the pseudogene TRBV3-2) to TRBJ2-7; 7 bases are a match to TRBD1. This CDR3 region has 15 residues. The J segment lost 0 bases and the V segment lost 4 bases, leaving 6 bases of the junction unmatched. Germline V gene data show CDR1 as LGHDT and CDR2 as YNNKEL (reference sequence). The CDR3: CASSRRDSSSYEQYF. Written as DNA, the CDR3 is TGTGCCAGCAGCCGAAGGGACAGCAGCTCCTACGAGCAGTACTTC.

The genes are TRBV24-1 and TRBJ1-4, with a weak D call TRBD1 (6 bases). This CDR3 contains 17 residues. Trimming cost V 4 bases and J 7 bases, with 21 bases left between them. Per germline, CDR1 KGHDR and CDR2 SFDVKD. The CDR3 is CATSDKDRPGRVEKLFF. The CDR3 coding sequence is TGTGCCACCAGTGACAAAGACAGGCCAGGAAGAGTTGAAAAACTGTTTTTT.